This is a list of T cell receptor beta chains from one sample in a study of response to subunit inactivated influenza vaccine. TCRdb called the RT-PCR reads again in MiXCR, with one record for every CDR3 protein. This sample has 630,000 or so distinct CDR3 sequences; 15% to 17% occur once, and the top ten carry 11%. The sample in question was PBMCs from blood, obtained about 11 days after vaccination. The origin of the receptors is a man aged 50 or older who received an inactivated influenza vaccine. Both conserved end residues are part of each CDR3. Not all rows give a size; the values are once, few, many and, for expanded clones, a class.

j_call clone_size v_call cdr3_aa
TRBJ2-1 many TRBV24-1 CATSPGTEQFF
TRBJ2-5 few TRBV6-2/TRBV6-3 CASTLYRHQETQYF
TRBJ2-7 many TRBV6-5 CASSSRRGGGGYEQYF
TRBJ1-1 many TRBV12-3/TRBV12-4 CASSPGQPRGTEAFF
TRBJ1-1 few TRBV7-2 CASAVRVSTEAFF
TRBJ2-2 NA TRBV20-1 CSASPGRRIGELFF
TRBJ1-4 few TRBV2 CASTAILPATNEKLFF
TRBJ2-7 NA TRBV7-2 CASSLNPPLRTF
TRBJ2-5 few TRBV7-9 CASAGTRQETQYF
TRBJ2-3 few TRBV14 CASSRGQVPGTQYF
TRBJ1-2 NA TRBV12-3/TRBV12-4 CASSFVSDRVLDYGYTF
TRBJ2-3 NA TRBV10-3 CATTTGTGDSTDTQYF
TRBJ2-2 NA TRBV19 CASSKSSAMTGELFF
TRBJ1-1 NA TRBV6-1 CASSAEPPNLNTEAFF
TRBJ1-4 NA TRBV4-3 CASSQEQRPNEKLFF
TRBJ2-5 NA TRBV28 CASGGLTGVGETQYF
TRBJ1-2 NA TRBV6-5 CASSYRQLYGYTF
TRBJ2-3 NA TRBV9 CASSVGAGPTDTQYF
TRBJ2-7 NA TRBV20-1 CSARVEGLGFFEQYF
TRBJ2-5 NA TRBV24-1 CATSGRTWTGAKETQYF
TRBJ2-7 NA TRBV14 CASSQDWTSRQYF
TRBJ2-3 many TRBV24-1 CATSGTSGKTNTDTQYF
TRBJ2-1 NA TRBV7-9 CASSLSASNYNEQFF
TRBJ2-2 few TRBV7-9 CASSSHGTGELFF
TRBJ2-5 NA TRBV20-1 CSARVVFGGTEETQYF
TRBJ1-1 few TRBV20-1 CSAHRGGNTEAFF
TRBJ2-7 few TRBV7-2 CASSSRVPSYEQYF
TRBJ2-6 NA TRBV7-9 CASSPSWAAGANVLTF
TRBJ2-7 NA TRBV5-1 CASSPVGMSVGEQYF
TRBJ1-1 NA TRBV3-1 CASSQGIGQGVPEGAFF